These 5 T cell receptor beta chains were all obtained from the same sample, sequenced in a study of blood T cell repertoires in COVID-19. The method was immunoSEQ multiplex PCR; TCRdb's version includes in-frame clones alone and lacks a portion of them. This table has 200,000 or so clones, 85% to 90% appearing once. The specimen was PBMCs or T cells enriched from blood (not recorded which). These receptors were taken from a woman younger than 30 in a cohort exposed to, infected with or recovered from COVID-19 (not recorded which).

The rearrangement links TRBV19 to TRBJ1-5; D perhaps matches TRBD1 (5 bases). Trimming removed 6 bases at V and 3 bases at J, with 21 bases between. This CDR3 has 17 residues. Germline V CDR1 and CDR2: LNHDA, SQIVND (reference sequence). The CDR3 DNA sequence: TGTGCCAGTAGCCCCTTGATCTCAGGGTTGGACAATCAGCCCCAGCATTTT. Its translation is CASSPLISGLDNQPQHF.

This chain connects TRBV11-3 to TRBJ2-1, with D unresolved. The CDR3 sequence is 11 residues long. V was trimmed by 5 bases and J by 9 bases, leaving 8 bases between them. The V gene's germline CDR1 is SGHNT and CDR2 YENEEA. CDR3: CASSISVEQFF. The CDR3 DNA reads as TGTGCCAGCAGCATAAGCGTTGAGCAGTTCTTC.

This rearrangement joins TRBV18 to TRBJ2-7, with TRBD2 matching over 8 bases. Germline trimming cut 5 bases from V and 2 bases from J; bases unmatched to any gene: 5. CDR3 length equals 14 residues. CDR1 is KGHSH and CDR2 is LQKENI in the germline V gene. For the CDR3, the DNA is TGTGCCAGCTCAAGGTTCGGGGGGGCCTACGAGCAGTACTTC. This codes for CASSRFGGAYEQYF.

In DNA form, the CDR3 reads TGCGCCAGCAGCCAAGATCTTCCTTTGAGGGCGGAGACCCAGTACTTC. Protein: CASSQDLPLRAETQYF. The genes are TRBV4-1 and TRBJ2-5, with D possibly matching TRBD2 (5 bases). V was pared by 0 bases and J by 5 bases, with 16 bases between. This CDR3 has 16 amino acids. Germline lookup yields CDR1 MGHRA and CDR2 YSYEKL.

The chain carries TRBV3-1 (or the pseudogene TRBV3-2) and TRBJ1-1; possible D gene TRBD1, 5 bases. The germline V and J ends were trimmed by 5 bases and 0 bases, with 13 bases remaining between them. The CDR3 has 15 amino acids. Germline V gene sequence: CDR1 LGHDT, CDR2 YNNKEL (reference sequence). The CDR3 DNA follows: TGTGCCAGCAGCATTAGGACACAGATGAACACTGAAGCTTTCTTT. Translated, it gives CASSIRTQMNTEAFF.